A single T cell receptor beta chain is shown here with its context. The length of the CDR3 is 15 residues. Losses at the gene ends were 8 bases for V and 7 bases for J; bases not matched to a gene: 12. CDR1 is SNHLY, CDR2 FYNNEI, per germline. This sample was taken from a study of T cell responses to AZD1222 COVID-19 vaccine. As for the study in general: Whether given at about 4 or about 12 weeks, second doses were pooled.

Here immunoSEQ multiplex PCR was the method, and the copy in TCRdb shows in-frame clones only, minus some. Seen here are about 120,000 clones, around nine tenths observed once, and the top ten hold approximately 6.8%. Specimen: peripheral blood, collected on day 0 of AZD1222 vaccination. V usage is TRBV2 and J usage is TRBJ1-4; 8 nucleotides match TRBD1. This receptor was taken from an adult in good health. The DNA for the CDR3 is TGTGCCAGCGCTGGACAGGGAAGTCAGGGTGAAAAACTGTTTTTT. Translating it yields CASAGQGSQGEKLFF. The full variable domain, with the rest looked up from reference TRBV2 and TRBJ1-4, is EPEVTQTPSHQVTQMGQEVILRCVPISNHLYFYWYRQILGQKVEFLVSFYNNEISEKSEIFDDQFSVERPDGSNFTLKIRSTKLEDSAMYFCASAGQGSQGEKLFFGSGTQLSVL.